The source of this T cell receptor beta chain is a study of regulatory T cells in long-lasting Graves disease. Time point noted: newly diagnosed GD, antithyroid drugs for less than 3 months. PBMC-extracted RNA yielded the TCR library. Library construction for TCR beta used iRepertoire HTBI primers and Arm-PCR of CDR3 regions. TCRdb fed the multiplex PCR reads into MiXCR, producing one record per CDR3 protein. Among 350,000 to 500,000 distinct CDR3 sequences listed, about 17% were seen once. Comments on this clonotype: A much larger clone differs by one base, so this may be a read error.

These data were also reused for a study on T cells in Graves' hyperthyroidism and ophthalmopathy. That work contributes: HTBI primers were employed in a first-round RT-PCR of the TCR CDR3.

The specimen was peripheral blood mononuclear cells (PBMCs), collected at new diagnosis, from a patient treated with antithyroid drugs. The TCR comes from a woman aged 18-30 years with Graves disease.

The CDR3 spells CASSSPSDHTDTQYF. The CDR3 DNA reads as TGTGCCAGCAGCAGTCCAAGCGACCACACAGATACGCAGTATTTT. V gene TRBV7-3 combines with J gene TRBJ2-3; unclear D gene. The CDR3 loop spans 15 amino acids. CDR1 SGHTA and CDR2 FQGTGA come from the germline V gene. The V and J ends lost 5 bases and 2 bases respectively, with 14 bases between them.